These 3 T cell receptor beta chains were sequenced from one sample in a study of post-analysis software for immune sequencing data. These receptors lack a known antigen. The authors incorporated unique molecular identifiers into the TCR beta cDNA libraries. TCRdb analysed the PCR reads with MiXCR anew, one entry per CDR3 protein. The sample has about 260,000 distinct CDR3 sequences, 36% seen once; the top ten hold less than 6%. Regarding the study as a whole: Patients used a handful of TRBV segments, including TRBV5-6, TRBV5-1 and TRBV20-1, more often than controls.

The sequencing input was blood. The receptors shown here come from a girl aged 10 to 17 with multiple sclerosis.

This clonotype occurred many times. V and J are TRBV20-1 and TRBJ2-3, with TRBD2 matching 9 bases. The V segment lost 4 bases and the J segment 4 bases; nucleotides outside the gene matches: 9. The CDR3 extends over 15 amino acids. In germline, CDR1 is DFQATT, CDR2 SNEGSKA (reference sequence). CDR3 region: CSAIRGTSSADTQYF. CDR3 coding DNA: TGCAGTGCTATTAGAGGGACTAGCAGCGCAGATACGCAGTATTTT.

This clonotype has at least ten counts. This chain joins TRBV29-1 and TRBJ2-2; TRBD2 might be the D (7 bases). Germline CDR1 and CDR2: SQVTM and ANQGSEA. This CDR3 region has 14 residues. Trimming took 7 bases from V and 4 from J, leaving 16 bases between them. DNA of the CDR3: TGCAGCGCCTCGGGGGGCGCGGCCACCGGGGAGCTGTTTTTT. Amino acid sequence: CSASGGAATGELFF.

V and J are TRBV4-3 and TRBJ1-1, with 8 bases identical to TRBD1. J was trimmed by 4 bases and V by 0 bases; bases with no gene match: 7. This CDR3 contains 16 residues. Germline V gene data show CDR1 as LGHNA and CDR2 as YSLEER. In nucleotides, the CDR3 is TGCGCCAGCAGCCAAGAGGTCCCCGACAGGGGCACTGAAGCTTTCTTT. Translating gives CASSQEVPDRGTEAFF.